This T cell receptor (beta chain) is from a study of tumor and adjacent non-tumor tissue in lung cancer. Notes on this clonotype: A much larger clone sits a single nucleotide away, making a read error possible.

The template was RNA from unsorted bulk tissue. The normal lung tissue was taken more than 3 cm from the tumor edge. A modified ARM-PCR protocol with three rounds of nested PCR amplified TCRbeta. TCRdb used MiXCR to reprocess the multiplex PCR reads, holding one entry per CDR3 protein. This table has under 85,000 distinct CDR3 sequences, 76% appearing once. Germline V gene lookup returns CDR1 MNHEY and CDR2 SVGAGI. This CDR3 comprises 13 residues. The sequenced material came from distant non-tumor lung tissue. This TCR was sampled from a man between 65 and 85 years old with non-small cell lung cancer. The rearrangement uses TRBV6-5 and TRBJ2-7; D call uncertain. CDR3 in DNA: TGTGTCAGCAGTTACGACGGATACTACGAGCAGTACTTC. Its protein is CVSSYDGYYEQYF.